The present TCR beta chain was sequenced within a study of blood T cells in healthy people across ages. Whole-study findings and limits: Compared with aged donors, long-lived donors showed fewer expanded clones, suggesting selection. Across the age range, TCR beta diversity per million T cells fell in a roughly linear way.

Per sample, no less than 6 micrograms of total RNA were extracted. It was with a sample-barcoded 5' primer and a J-beta primer mix that a second PCR of roughly 7 to 12 cycles was run. TCRdb recomputed calls from the 5' RACE reads with MiXCR, one row per CDR3 protein. Among more than 1 million distinct CDR3 sequences listed, over 35% were seen once. This clonotype was counted many times. The target antigen is unknown. Sequenced input: blood. The receptor was derived from a woman aged 55 to 70 in good health.

The CDR3 protein is CAIRGQGFNQPQHF. In DNA, the CDR3 is TGTGCCATCAGAGGACAGGGGTTTAATCAGCCCCAGCATTTT. The gene calls are TRBV10-3 and TRBJ1-5, with TRBD1 matching 9 bases. The CDR3 contains 14 residues. CDR1 ENHRY and CDR2 SYGVKD come from the germline V gene. V gave up 6 bases and J gave up 4 bases; unmatched junction bases: 4.